Listed below are T cell receptor beta chains from one sample, sequenced in a study of patients and donors after allogeneic stem cell transplantation. TCRdb reprocessed the RT-PCR reads with MiXCR, giving one entry per CDR3 protein. The top ten clones hold approximately 10% of a sample with a few hundred thousand distinct CDR3 sequences, roughly two fifths of them seen once. The sample consisted of blood, either unsorted or a sorted T cell fraction (not recorded which). These receptors were obtained from a human donor who was either an allogeneic HSCT recipient or a stem cell or donor lymphocyte infusion donor (not recorded which). It is not recorded whose cells these are; they may come from a transplant donor. Each CDR3 is given with its conserved first and last residue. D genes are given only for firm matches. Size is omitted from some rows. Given values are once, few, many or a class for expanded clones.

D gene: NA; V gene: TRBV20-1; J gene: TRBJ2-3; clone size: NA; CDR3 DNA: TGCAGTGCACCGACTAGAACCGATACGCAGTATTTT; CDR3 protein: CSAPTRTDTQYF
D gene: NA; V gene: TRBV28; J gene: TRBJ1-4; clone size: NA; CDR3 DNA: TGTGCCAGCAGTTTAATTGGGACCAGCAGTGAAAAACTGTTTTTT; CDR3 protein: CASSLIGTSSEKLFF
D gene: NA; V gene: TRBV4-1; J gene: TRBJ1-5; clone size: NA; CDR3 DNA: TGCGCCAGCAGCCAATTCTACAGGGATAGCAATCAGCCCCAGCATTTT; CDR3 protein: CASSQFYRDSNQPQHF
D gene: NA; V gene: TRBV6-5; J gene: TRBJ1-6; clone size: few; CDR3 DNA: TGTGCCAGCGCCCCCTGGGGCTCCTATAATTCACCCCTCCACTTT; CDR3 protein: CASAPWGSYNSPLHF
D gene: NA; V gene: TRBV27; J gene: TRBJ1-5; clone size: NA; CDR3 DNA: TGTGCCAGCAGTTTATCCACAGTGGATCAGCCCCAGCATTTT; CDR3 protein: CASSLSTVDQPQHF
D gene: NA; V gene: TRBV12-3/TRBV12-4; J gene: TRBJ1-1; clone size: few; CDR3 DNA: TGTGCCAGCAGTCGCCCACAGGGCGTCACTGAAGCTTTCTTT; CDR3 protein: CASSRPQGVTEAFF
D gene: NA; V gene: TRBV20-1; J gene: TRBJ1-2; clone size: NA; CDR3 DNA: TGCAGTGCCCCAACCCGGGGATCCAACTATGGCTACACCTTC; CDR3 protein: CSAPTRGSNYGYTF
D gene: NA; V gene: TRBV7-2; J gene: TRBJ2-7; clone size: NA; CDR3 DNA: TGTGCCAGCAGCTTGCTGGGGCCACCCTCCTACGAGCAGTACTTC; CDR3 protein: CASSLLGPPSYEQYF
D gene: NA; V gene: TRBV3-1; J gene: TRBJ1-1; clone size: few; CDR3 DNA: TGTGCCAGCAGCCCCCTATCGCGGGGGCGGGGGACTGAAGCTTTCTTT; CDR3 protein: CASSPLSRGRGTEAFF
D gene: NA; V gene: TRBV5-1; J gene: TRBJ2-7; clone size: NA; CDR3 DNA: TGCGCCAGCAGCTTGGGTGACAGCCCCTACGAGCAGTACTTC; CDR3 protein: CASSLGDSPYEQYF
D gene: TRBD1; V gene: TRBV9; J gene: TRBJ1-1; clone size: few; CDR3 DNA: TGTGCCAGCAGCGTCAAGACAGGGGGCACTGAAGCTTTCTTT; CDR3 protein: CASSVKTGGTEAFF
D gene: TRBD2; V gene: TRBV12-3/TRBV12-4; J gene: TRBJ2-5; clone size: NA; CDR3 DNA: TGTGCCAGCAGTTTAAGCGGGGGGGCCCGAGAGACCCAGTACTTC; CDR3 protein: CASSLSGGARETQYF
D gene: NA; V gene: TRBV27; J gene: TRBJ1-1; clone size: NA; CDR3 DNA: TGTGCCAGCAGTTTCGCGTGGGACACTGAAGCTTTCTTT; CDR3 protein: CASSFAWDTEAFF
D gene: NA; V gene: TRBV27; J gene: TRBJ2-6; clone size: few; CDR3 DNA: TGTGCCAGCAGTTGGACGTCCCCTGGGGCCAACGTCCTGACTTTC; CDR3 protein: CASSWTSPGANVLTF
D gene: TRBD1; V gene: TRBV12-3/TRBV12-4; J gene: TRBJ1-1; clone size: few; CDR3 DNA: TGTGCCAGCAGTTTATGGGACAGGGACACTGAAGCTTTCTTT; CDR3 protein: CASSLWDRDTEAFF
D gene: NA; V gene: TRBV7-2; J gene: TRBJ1-1; clone size: NA; CDR3 DNA: TGTGCCAGCAGCTTATGGCCGGAGAACACTGAAGCTTTCTTT; CDR3 protein: CASSLWPENTEAFF
D gene: TRBD2; V gene: TRBV10-3; J gene: TRBJ2-3; clone size: NA; CDR3 DNA: TGTGCCATCAGCAGACTAGCGGGACACACAGATACGCAGTATTTT; CDR3 protein: CAISRLAGHTDTQYF
D gene: NA; V gene: TRBV10-3; J gene: TRBJ1-1; clone size: NA; CDR3 DNA: TGTGCCATCGCGCCCCACGGGGTAAAGAACACTGAAGCTTTCTTT; CDR3 protein: CAIAPHGVKNTEAFF
D gene: NA; V gene: TRBV30; J gene: TRBJ1-4; clone size: NA; CDR3 DNA: TGTGCCTGGAGTGTACAGGGCAGCCAGAATGAAAAACTGTTTTTT; CDR3 protein: CAWSVQGSQNEKLFF
D gene: NA; V gene: TRBV28; J gene: TRBJ1-1; clone size: NA; CDR3 DNA: TGTGCCAGCAGCTTTATAGGCTCGGGGAACACTGAAGCTTTCTTT; CDR3 protein: CASSFIGSGNTEAFF
D gene: TRBD2; V gene: TRBV27; J gene: TRBJ2-5; clone size: NA; CDR3 DNA: TGTGCCAGCAGTCCCGCTAGACTAGCGAGAGTGGAGACCCAGTACTTC; CDR3 protein: CASSPARLARVETQYF
D gene: NA; V gene: TRBV5-1; J gene: TRBJ1-1; clone size: many; CDR3 DNA: TGCGCCAGCAGCTTGTGGGAGAACACTGAAGCTTTCTTT; CDR3 protein: CASSLWENTEAFF
D gene: TRBD1; V gene: TRBV4-1; J gene: TRBJ2-1; clone size: NA; CDR3 DNA: TGCGCCAGCAGCCAATGGGGGACAGGGAACAATGAGCAGTTCTTC; CDR3 protein: CASSQWGTGNNEQFF
D gene: NA; V gene: TRBV6-2/TRBV6-3; J gene: TRBJ2-3; clone size: few; CDR3 DNA: TGTGCCAGCAGTTACTGGCGGGTCCGACGTGGAGATACGCAGTATTTT; CDR3 protein: CASSYWRVRRGDTQYF
D gene: NA; V gene: TRBV20-1; J gene: TRBJ1-5; clone size: few; CDR3 DNA: TGCAGTGCTACCGCGGGTTATAGCAATCAGCCCCAGCATTTT; CDR3 protein: CSATAGYSNQPQHF
D gene: TRBD2; V gene: TRBV4-3; J gene: TRBJ2-3; clone size: NA; CDR3 DNA: TGCGCCAGCAGCCGCGAGCTAACTAGCGGGGGGCGTTCTAGCACAGATACGCAGTATTTT; CDR3 protein: CASSRELTSGGRSSTDTQYF
D gene: NA; V gene: TRBV11-2; J gene: TRBJ2-5; clone size: once; CDR3 DNA: TGTGCCAGCGGGAGGTTGGAGACCCAGTACTTC; CDR3 protein: CASGRLETQYF
D gene: TRBD2; V gene: TRBV28; J gene: TRBJ2-3; clone size: NA; CDR3 DNA: TGTGCCAGCAGTTCGAGACTAGCGGGGAAAAGCACAGATACGCAGTATTTT; CDR3 protein: CASSSRLAGKSTDTQYF
D gene: NA; V gene: TRBV6-2/TRBV6-3; J gene: TRBJ2-1; clone size: few; CDR3 DNA: TGTGCCAGCAGTTCGATTTTCACGAGCTCCTACAATGAGCAGTTCTTC; CDR3 protein: CASSSIFTSSYNEQFF
D gene: NA; V gene: TRBV6-1; J gene: TRBJ2-3; clone size: once; CDR3 DNA: TGTGCCAGCAGCAGATTAGCTGGAGACACAGATACGCAGTATTTT; CDR3 protein: CASSRLAGDTDTQYF
D gene: NA; V gene: TRBV4-3; J gene: TRBJ2-5; clone size: NA; CDR3 DNA: TGCGCCAGCAGCCAAGATTTGGCGGTTTCAACGTTCGTGGAGACCCAGTACTTC; CDR3 protein: CASSQDLAVSTFVETQYF
D gene: NA; V gene: TRBV27; J gene: TRBJ1-2; clone size: NA; CDR3 DNA: TGTGCCAGCAGTCTCCGAGGGGGGGCGGTTAACTATGGCTACACCTTC; CDR3 protein: CASSLRGGAVNYGYTF
D gene: NA; V gene: TRBV5-1; J gene: TRBJ1-2; clone size: NA; CDR3 DNA: TGCGCCAGCAGCCGACAACCCGGCAGGGGCAGAGAAAACTATGGCTACACCTTC; CDR3 protein: CASSRQPGRGRENYGYTF
D gene: TRBD1; V gene: TRBV5-1; J gene: TRBJ1-5; clone size: few; CDR3 DNA: TGCGCCAGCAGCTGGACAGGTTACAATCAGCCCCAGCATTTT; CDR3 protein: CASSWTGYNQPQHF
D gene: NA; V gene: TRBV20-1; J gene: TRBJ1-1; clone size: few; CDR3 DNA: TGCAGTGCTAGAATGAGGGGCCCGAACACTGAAGCTTTCTTT; CDR3 protein: CSARMRGPNTEAFF
D gene: NA; V gene: TRBV5-5; J gene: TRBJ2-3; clone size: NA; CDR3 DNA: TGTGCCAGCAGCTTTACCGGGACCCACACAGATACGCAGTATTTT; CDR3 protein: CASSFTGTHTDTQYF
D gene: NA; V gene: TRBV5-1; J gene: TRBJ1-2; clone size: NA; CDR3 DNA: TGCGCCAGCAGCCCGGACAGCAACCCCTATGGCTACACCTTC; CDR3 protein: CASSPDSNPYGYTF
D gene: NA; V gene: TRBV25-1; J gene: TRBJ1-1; clone size: many; CDR3 DNA: TGTGCCAGCAGTGGATCTCTTGAAAAGAACACTGAAGCTTTCTTT; CDR3 protein: CASSGSLEKNTEAFF
D gene: NA; V gene: TRBV12-3/TRBV12-4; J gene: TRBJ1-6; clone size: few; CDR3 DNA: TGTGCCAGCAGTTTTTCCACGGAGAATTCACCCCTCCACTTT; CDR3 protein: CASSFSTENSPLHF
D gene: NA; V gene: TRBV5-1; J gene: TRBJ1-4; clone size: once; CDR3 DNA: TGCGCCAGCAGTCCAGGGACCTTTGGGGAAAAACTGTTTTTT; CDR3 protein: CASSPGTFGEKLFF
D gene: NA; V gene: TRBV5-1; J gene: TRBJ1-1; clone size: NA; CDR3 DNA: TGCGCCAGCAAGGGAGACACTGAAGCTTTCTTT; CDR3 protein: CASKGDTEAFF
D gene: NA; V gene: TRBV9; J gene: TRBJ1-1; clone size: NA; CDR3 DNA: TGTGCCAGCAGCGTAGACCAGGGGACTGAAGCTTTCTTT; CDR3 protein: CASSVDQGTEAFF
D gene: NA; V gene: TRBV5-1; J gene: TRBJ1-2; clone size: NA; CDR3 DNA: TGCGCCAGCAGCTTGGTTCCTTTGGAAGGCTACACCTTC; CDR3 protein: CASSLVPLEGYTF
D gene: NA; V gene: TRBV4-2; J gene: TRBJ1-3; clone size: NA; CDR3 DNA: TGTGCCAGCAGCCAAGATTCAGGGAGTTGGGGAAACACCATATATTTT; CDR3 protein: CASSQDSGSWGNTIYF
D gene: NA; V gene: TRBV6-5; J gene: TRBJ2-1; clone size: few; CDR3 DNA: TGTGCCAGCAGTTTAACCGGGGGCTATTACAATGAGCAGTTCTTC; CDR3 protein: CASSLTGGYYNEQFF
D gene: NA; V gene: TRBV6-2/TRBV6-3; J gene: TRBJ1-1; clone size: NA; CDR3 DNA: TGTGCCAGCAGTTACGGGGAAGGGGACTTCACTTGGGGCACTGAAGCTTTCTTT; CDR3 protein: CASSYGEGDFTWGTEAFF
D gene: NA; V gene: TRBV5-1; J gene: TRBJ1-5; clone size: NA; CDR3 DNA: TGCGCCAGCAGCCCGGAGGGGGGCTATAGCAATCAGCCCCAGCATTTT; CDR3 protein: CASSPEGGYSNQPQHF
D gene: NA; V gene: TRBV29-1; J gene: TRBJ1-1; clone size: NA; CDR3 DNA: TGCAGCGTTGTGGGGGGGCCTGAAGCTTTCTTT; CDR3 protein: CSVVGGPEAFF
D gene: NA; V gene: TRBV12-3/TRBV12-4; J gene: TRBJ2-1; clone size: NA; CDR3 DNA: TGTGCCACCACCCGACGGGAATCCTACAATGAGCAGTTCTTC; CDR3 protein: CATTRRESYNEQFF